The T cell receptor (beta chain) under discussion was sequenced for a study of blood T cell repertoires in COVID-19. Sequencing used immunoSEQ multiplex PCR; TCRdb keeps in-frame clones, though not all of them. This sample carries roughly 450,000 clones, about 90% of them seen once, and the ten largest clones take under 0.7%. The length of the CDR3 is 16 residues. Unmatched junction bases numbered 7, after V lost 3 bases and J lost 0 bases. Germline-derived CDR1 and CDR2 are SGDLS and YYNGEE. Donors in Cohort 3 counted as recovered after two negative PCRs, clearance, or symptom resolution. This sequence was found in a man between 18 and 35 years old who had recovered from COVID-19. The J gene is TRBJ1-1, the V gene TRBV9, with 8 positions matching TRBD1. Sequenced material: PBMCs or T cells enriched from blood (not recorded which). Here the CDR3 DNA reads TGTGCCAGCAGCGCCCTTATGGACAGGGTGAACACTGAAGCTTTCTTT. This sequence encodes CASSALMDRVNTEAFF.